The clone carrying this TCR beta chain occurred a few times. What it recognizes is unknown. Clones were read by immunoSEQ multiplex PCR, and TCRdb kept only the in-frame ones, dropping some. Altogether around 100,000 clones are present, approximately 89% being singletons, with the ten largest covering 3.5% to 4.5%. As to time point: peripheral blood 6 weeks after treatment start. The data derive from a study of PD-L1 blockade in urothelial cancer. The overall study: Anywhere from 0 to 3 prior chemotherapy regimens had been received by patients.

V lost 6 bases, J lost 14 bases, and 13 bases lay in between. Germline assignment: CDR1 MNHNY and CDR2 SVGAGI (reference sequence). The CDR3 extends over 10 amino acids. Findings and caveats of the study: Greater 3-week expansion of tumor-associated blood clones was recorded for durable-benefit patients.

Here the sequenced sample was PBMCs, taken around atezolizumab (anti-PD-L1) treatment. The chain uses TRBV6-6 and TRBJ1-2; possibly TRBD1 for D (5 bases). The TCR sequence derives from a man aged 60-69 years with urothelial cancer. The CDR3 DNA sequence: TGTGCCAGCAGACTGACAGTGGAAACCTTC. Translation: CASRLTVETF.